This T cell receptor (beta chain) emerged from a study of blood T cell repertoires in COVID-19. Study details: The United States, Italy and Spain supplied acute and convalescent COVID-19 samples. T cells, B-cell-depleted T cells, or PBMCs supplied cDNA or gDNA.

The CDR3 length is 14 residues. In the authors' methods: Nucleated cell number was recorded as an estimate derived from reference gene primer amplification. The repertoire was sequenced with immunoSEQ multiplex PCR; TCRdb's copy has only in-frame clones and lacks some. V, J and clone size are taken as reported in that table, and D and trimming were inferred from the DNA itself. Of fewer than 200,000 clones in the sample, around four fifths are singletons; the top ten hold over 2%. This clone was counted a single time. The rearrangement links TRBV21-1 to TRBJ1-2; whether TRBD1, the table's D call, matches the DNA was not checked. TRBV21-1 is marked as a pseudogene. What was sequenced was peripheral blood. This sequence originates from an elderly woman with acute or convalescent COVID-19. The CDR3 spells CASAGTGSPYGYTF. For the CDR3, the DNA is TGTGCCAGCGCGGGGACAGGGTCCCCCTATGGCTACACCTTC.